The TCR beta chain under discussion was sequenced for a study of T cells and copy number aberrations in small-cell lung cancer. Study observations and caveats: Compared with adjacent lung tissue, tumors had lower T-cell richness and clonality and non-significantly lower density.

Produced via immunoSEQ multiplex PCR; TCRdb's table is partial and in-frame only. The sample lists about 7,500 clones; roughly 82% were seen once. A word on this clone: What it recognizes is unknown.

Donors were all either smokers or heavy second-hand smokers. Adjacent normal lung was taken at least 2 cm from tumor. This clonotype originated in a woman between 50 and 59 years old with small cell lung cancer. The sample taken for sequencing was normal tissue next to the tumor.

The CDR3 DNA sequence: TGTGCCAGCTCACAATTCTCACAGGGATCTCCTGAAGCTTTCTTT. Amino acids: CASSQFSQGSPEAFF. The chain couples TRBV18 to TRBJ1-1; the D gene is possibly TRBD1 (6 bases). Germline V gives CDR1 KGHSH, CDR2 LQKENI. V gave up 4 bases and J gave up 6 bases, with 18 bases separating them. This CDR3 has 15 amino acids. Looking up the rest from reference TRBV18 and TRBJ1-1 gives the full variable domain: NAGVMQNPRHLVRRRGQEARLRCSPMKGHSHVYWYRQLPEEGLKFMVYLQKENIIDESGMPKERFSAEFPKEGPSILRIQQVVRGDSAAYFCASSQFSQGSPEAFFGQGTRLTVV.